These T cell receptor beta chains were read from a single sample in a study of Ad26.COV2.S vaccination and SARS-CoV-2 variants. TCRdb's copy holds only in-frame clones and misses some; the assay was immunoSEQ multiplex PCR. The repertoire holds around 350,000 clones, with approximately 90% as singletons. Specimen: peripheral blood, collected after recovery from COVID-19. The receptor source for this set is a human donor who had recovered from COVID-19. CDR3s include the opening cysteine and the closing phenylalanine or tryptophan. Fields, in order: D gene, V gene, clone size, J gene, CDR3 DNA, CDR3 protein. The D gene is left open where the match is weak. A clone size is listed for some rows: how often the clone was seen (once, few, many), or a class if it is expanded.

>-|TRBV13|-|TRBJ2-5
TGTGCCAGCAGCACCAGAAGAAATGACAGACTAGTTTTGAAGACCCAGTACTTC
CASSTRRNDRLVLKTQYF
>-|TRBV5-6|-|TRBJ2-7
TGTGCCAGCAGCCTATATTCCGACAGGTTCTTATACGAGCAGTACTTC
CASSLYSDRFLYEQYF
>-|TRBV19|once|TRBJ1-4
TGTGCCAGTAGTATTTCGTCCGGGTCTCCGGATGAAAAACTGTTTTTT
CASSISSGSPDEKLFF
>TRBD2|TRBV5-1|-|TRBJ2-5
TGCGCCAGCAGCTTGGTGGCTAGCGGCCAAGAGACCCAGTACTTC
CASSLVASGQETQYF
>-|TRBV4-3|-|TRBJ1-5
TGCGCCAGCAGCCATGGAAGGGGCAATCAGCCCCAGCATTTT
CASSHGRGNQPQHF
>-|TRBV25-1|-|TRBJ1-4
TGTGCCAGCGCGATTTTCCGGGGGGGAGGTGAAAAACTGTTTTTT
CASAIFRGGGEKLFF
>-|TRBV6-2/TRBV6-3|many|TRBJ1-1
TGTGCCAGCAGCATCCGGGAGAACACTGAAGCTTTCTTT
CASSIRENTEAFF
>-|TRBV2|-|TRBJ2-2
TGTGCCAGCAGTGAAGCGAGCACCGGGGAGCTGTTTTTT
CASSEASTGELFF
>-|TRBV18|-|TRBJ1-2
TGTGCCAGCTCCCCGGAGAGGTCACCCTTCTACCGCTATGGCTACACCTTC
CASSPERSPFYRYGYTF
>TRBD1|TRBV15|-|TRBJ1-5
TGTGCCACCAGCAGAGATACAGGGGAAAGACAGCCCCAGCATTTT
CATSRDTGERQPQHF
>TRBD1|TRBV4-1|-|TRBJ1-4
TGCGCCAGCAGCCTCCGCACAGGGGCAACTAATGAAAAACTGTTTTTT
CASSLRTGATNEKLFF
>-|TRBV27|once|TRBJ2-5
TGTGCCAGCAGTTTATCGCGACGGCACCAAGAGACCCAGTACTTC
CASSLSRRHQETQYF
>TRBD2|TRBV15|-|TRBJ2-7
TGTGCCACCAGCAGAGATTCAAGGGAGACTAGCGGGGGGGGAGTTGTGTACGAGCAGTACTTC
CATSRDSRETSGGGVVYEQYF
>TRBD1|TRBV29-1|-|TRBJ1-1
TGCAGCGGTGGGACAGGGGAAAGGGGCACTGAAGCTTTCTTT
CSGGTGERGTEAFF
>-|TRBV6-5|-|TRBJ1-1
TGTGCCAGCAGTCTCTCAGGGCCTCCGAACACTGAAGCTTTCTTT
CASSLSGPPNTEAFF
>-|TRBV10-3|-|TRBJ2-7
TGTGCCATCAGCCCCGGGGGCCAGAGCTCCTACGAGCAGTACTTC
CAISPGGQSSYEQYF
>-|TRBV15|-|TRBJ1-4
TGTGCCACCAGGTTGGGTGCTGCAACTAATGAAAAACTGTTTTTT
CATRLGAATNEKLFF
>-|TRBV5-4|once|TRBJ1-6
TGTGCCAGCAGCTTGGGACGGAGCTCCTATAATTCACCCCTCCACTTT
CASSLGRSSYNSPLHF
>-|TRBV18|-|TRBJ2-1
TGTGCCAGCTCACCAACAGCGAACATATTGAGGAATGAGCAGTTCTTC
CASSPTANILRNEQFF
>TRBD2|TRBV6-4|-|TRBJ2-3
TGTGCCAGCAGCCCCGGGGGGGACACAGATACGCAGTATTTT
CASSPGGDTDTQYF
>-|TRBV14|-|TRBJ2-3
TGTGCCAGCAGCCAAGTACTCCGGGCCGCCACAGATACGCAGTATTTT
CASSQVLRAATDTQYF
>-|TRBV4-1|-|TRBJ1-6
TGCGCCAGCAGCCAATCGCAGGGTGCCGGGCATCCCCTCCACTTT
CASSQSQGAGHPLHF
>TRBD2|TRBV9|-|TRBJ2-5
TGTGCCAGCAGCGCCGAAGCGGGGGCCCAAGAGACCCAGTACTTC
CASSAEAGAQETQYF
>-|TRBV7-3|-|TRBJ1-6
TGTGCCAGCAGCCTCGGGACGGAAGGCTCACCCCTCCACTTT
CASSLGTEGSPLHF
>-|TRBV27|-|TRBJ2-3
TGTGCCAGCAGTTTTGCCGCACAGGGTTCGACAGATACGCAGTATTTT
CASSFAAQGSTDTQYF
>-|TRBV9|-|TRBJ1-3
TGTGCCAGCAGCGTATCTGGGGTAGTCTCTGGAAACACCATATATTTT
CASSVSGVVSGNTIYF
>-|TRBV12-3/TRBV12-4|-|TRBJ2-5
TGTGCCAGCAGTTTAAGGGGCCAAGAGACCCAGTACTTC
CASSLRGQETQYF
>-|TRBV12-3/TRBV12-4|-|TRBJ2-7
TGTGCCAGCAGCCGGGGGGCACACTACGAGCAGTACTTC
CASSRGAHYEQYF
>-|TRBV6-1|once|TRBJ2-1
TGTGCCAGCAGTGAAATCGCCTTAGCTGGGCATGAGCAGTTCTTC
CASSEIALAGHEQFF
>-|TRBV5-8|once|TRBJ2-2
TGTGCCAGCAGCTTATCGGGACGGAACACCGGGGAGCTGTTTTTT
CASSLSGRNTGELFF
>-|TRBV18|-|TRBJ1-5
TGTGCCAGCTCACCCTCGGGAGCAAACAATCAGCCCCAGCATTTT
CASSPSGANNQPQHF
>-|TRBV6-1|-|TRBJ2-1
TGTGCCAGCAGTGAACTGCAAGGGTTCGCTGTCAATGAGCAGTTCTTC
CASSELQGFAVNEQFF
>-|TRBV6-2/TRBV6-3|-|TRBJ2-1
TGTGCCAGCAGTTACCAGGGGACTTACAATGAGCAGTTCTTC
CASSYQGTYNEQFF
>TRBD1|TRBV29-1|-|TRBJ2-6
TGCAGCGCTACGGGACAGGGGACCGTCCTGACTTTC
CSATGQGTVLTF
>-|TRBV2|-|TRBJ1-5
TGTGCCAGCAGTTACAGGGAGGGGCAGCCCCAGCATTTT
CASSYREGQPQHF
>-|TRBV24-1|few|TRBJ1-2
TGTGCCACCATGGCTCCTAACTATGGCTACACCTTC
CATMAPNYGYTF
>TRBD1|TRBV12-5|-|TRBJ1-1
TGTGCTAGTGCCCCAGGGACAGGGGTTTTGGATGCTTTCTTT
CASAPGTGVLDAFF
>-|TRBV7-9|-|TRBJ1-5
TGTGCCAGCAGCTTAGCGGCATACAATCAGCCCCAGCATTTT
CASSLAAYNQPQHF
>-|TRBV27|-|TRBJ2-7
TGTGCCAGCAGTTCAGTGGGCGAGCAGTACTTC
CASSSVGEQYF
>-|TRBV5-6|-|TRBJ1-2
TGTGCCAGCAGCCCTGGAGCCCAGGAGTTCTATGGCTACACCTTC
CASSPGAQEFYGYTF
>-|TRBV5-1|-|TRBJ1-3
TGCGCCAGCAGCAAGGGGTTGGGGGGAACTGGAAACACCATATATTTT
CASSKGLGGTGNTIYF
>TRBD1|TRBV7-9|few|TRBJ1-2
TGTGCCAGCAGCCTCGGACAGGGCTCCATCTATGGCTACACCTTC
CASSLGQGSIYGYTF
>TRBD1|TRBV11-2|-|TRBJ2-2
TGTGCCAGCACCCGTCGCGGACAGGGATGGGCCGGGGAGCTGTTTTTT
CASTRRGQGWAGELFF
>TRBD1|TRBV2|-|TRBJ2-7
TGTGCCAGCTCCGGGACAGTCTACGAGCAGTACTTC
CASSGTVYEQYF
>TRBD2|TRBV18|-|TRBJ2-3
TGTGCCAGCTCACCACGACTAGCGGGGGCCAACACAGATACGCAGTATTTT
CASSPRLAGANTDTQYF
>-|TRBV2|-|TRBJ1-4
TGTGCCAGCACGGGCTTCGAGGGGGGGCTTAATGAAAAACTGTTTTTT
CASTGFEGGLNEKLFF
>-|TRBV15|-|TRBJ1-5
TGTGCCACCAGCAGAGCAGGGGCGCAAGGCAATCAGCCCCAGCATTTT
CATSRAGAQGNQPQHF
>TRBD2|TRBV9|-|TRBJ2-3
TGTGCCAGCAGCGTAGGAGGGACTAGATCAGATACGCAGTATTTT
CASSVGGTRSDTQYF
>-|TRBV5-1|-|TRBJ1-1
TGCGCCAGCAGCCGCAGCATCGGGAACACTGAAGCTTTCTTT
CASSRSIGNTEAFF
>-|TRBV11-2|-|TRBJ1-2
TGTGCCAGCAGCTTATCCGAGGGCCGGGGAGGCTACACCTTC
CASSLSEGRGGYTF
>TRBD2|TRBV7-9|-|TRBJ2-1
TGTGCCAGCAACCCGGGGGGTGAGCAGTTCTTC
CASNPGGEQFF
>-|TRBV18|-|TRBJ1-5
TGTGCCAGCTCACCACTGCCGGGGAGTCAGCCCCAGCATTTT
CASSPLPGSQPQHF
>TRBD1|TRBV6-5|-|TRBJ2-7
TGTGCCAGCAGTTCGGGGACAGGGGTATACGAGCAGTACTTC
CASSSGTGVYEQYF
>-|TRBV29-1|-|TRBJ1-1
TGCAGCGTTCATCAGGGTACTATGAACACTGAAGCTTTCTTT
CSVHQGTMNTEAFF
>-|TRBV11-3|-|TRBJ2-1
TGTGCCAGCAGCTTAGGCGTCGGACGAGATGAGCAGTTCTTC
CASSLGVGRDEQFF
>TRBD2|TRBV19|-|TRBJ2-1
TGTGCCAGTAGACGCCCCGTAGGCGGGGGGGCCATCAATGAGCAGTTCTTC
CASRRPVGGGAINEQFF
>TRBD1|TRBV6-5|-|TRBJ1-2
TGTGCCAGCGTCGACAGGGTGAATGGCTACACCTTC
CASVDRVNGYTF
>TRBD2|TRBV7-2|-|TRBJ2-5
TGTGCCAGCAGCTTAGCCCCTAGGTCTAGCGGGGGCTCCCAAGAGACCCAGTACTTC
CASSLAPRSSGGSQETQYF